This T cell receptor (beta chain) was sequenced in a study of PD-1 blockade in classical Hodgkin lymphoma. The CDR3 spans 14 residues. CDR1 and CDR2 from the germline V gene are GTSNPN and SVGIG (reference sequence). A word on this clone: A far larger clone is off by one base, so a read error is likely.

Time point denoted: cycle 4 day 1 (C4D1), after more than 5 weeks of nivolumab. There was relapse after autologous stem cell transplantation in every patient, and there was variation in brentuximab vedotin exposure. Best outcomes ranged across complete response, partial response and progressive disease. Method: immunoSEQ multiplex PCR; TCRdb's copy keeps in-frame clones and lacks some. The sample has about 47,000 clones, 70% to 80% seen once. The chain recombines TRBV30 with TRBJ2-7, with 8 bases fitting TRBD2. The receptor was derived from a human donor with classical Hodgkin lymphoma. The sequenced sample was peripheral blood mononuclear cells (PBMCs), obtained before the fourth cycle of nivolumab. CDR3 protein: CAWSLLAGSYERYF. The CDR3 DNA reads TGTGCCTGGAGTTTGCTAGCGGGCTCCTACGAGCGGTACTTC.